The T cell receptor (beta chain) described here comes from a study of control samples from healthy donors and cancer patients. The repertoire was sequenced with immunoSEQ multiplex PCR; TCRdb's copy has only in-frame clones and lacks some. The table records 100,000 to 110,000 clones, about 88% of them present only once. The CDR3 is made up of 14 amino acids. Germline V lookup: CDR1 SGDLS, CDR2 YYNGEE. V dropped 3 bases and J dropped 6; count of bases not matched to a gene: 5. This chain links TRBV9 with TRBJ2-2; 7 bases map to TRBD2. The receptor comes from a woman between 45 and 65 years old in good health. Sequenced input: blood. The CDR3 loop is CASSGTSVSGELFF. DNA for the CDR3: TGTGCCAGCAGCGGGACTAGTGTTTCCGGGGAGCTGTTTTTT.